What follows describes a single T cell receptor beta chain. Its specificity is not known. The data originate from a study of cytotoxic CD8 clonotypes in ibrutinib-treated CLL. The overall study: The sample average was roughly 240,000 productive templates and 94,082 productive rearrangements.

The CDR3 covers 15 residues. Germline CDR1 and CDR2: SGHVS and FNYEAQ. V lost 2 bases and J 2 bases, leaving 12 bases between the germline ends. Here immunoSEQ multiplex PCR was the method, and the copy in TCRdb shows in-frame clones only, minus some. This table holds 300,000 to 350,000 clones, around four fifths found once. Overall study results and limits: Higher clonality was seen at ibrutinib response and a return toward baseline at progression.

Genomic DNA (about 2.2 micrograms) was obtained from cryopreserved PBMCs for construction of TCR beta libraries. The source material was PBMCs, sampled before ibrutinib treatment. The receptor was derived from a human donor with chronic lymphocytic leukemia. This chain uses TRBV7-6 with TRBJ2-5, with D tentatively TRBD2 (7 bases). The CDR3 sequence: CASSLWGGRQETQYF. CDR3 coding DNA: TGTGCCAGCAGCTTATGGGGGGGGCGGCAAGAGACCCAGTACTTC. Complete variable domain (other parts from reference TRBV7-6 and TRBJ2-5): GAGVSQSPRYKVTKRGQDVALRCDPISGHVSLYWYRQALGQGPEFLTYFNYEAQQDKSGLPNDRFSAERPEGSISTLTIQRTEQRDSAMYRCASSLWGGRQETQYFGPGTRLLVL.